This TCR beta chain is from a study of T cells after yellow fever vaccination. Template switching with 5'RACE generated the TCR cDNA and added a universal primer site and UMIs. TCRdb passed the 5' RACE reads through MiXCR, listing each CDR3 protein once. The data hold 120,000 to 150,000 distinct CDR3 sequences, with 7.7% observed a single time. This CDR3 comprises 15 residues. V gave up 4 bases and J gave up 0 bases, with 14 bases separating them. Germline values: CDR1 SGHNT, CDR2 YYREEE (reference sequence). The chain recombines TRBV5-4 with TRBJ2-7; D is perhaps TRBD1 (6 bases). This TCR was sampled from a man in his thirties or forties who received the YFV17D yellow fever vaccine. The input for sequencing was CD4+ T cells sorted from PBMCs, taken 5 days after the yellow fever booster vaccination. This CDR3 is CASSLPGQSSYEQYF. In nucleotides, the CDR3 is TGTGCCAGCAGCCTCCCAGGACAGAGCTCCTACGAGCAGTACTTC.